What follows are 2 T cell receptor beta chains derived from one specimen sequenced in a study of blood T cell repertoires in COVID-19. The data were produced by immunoSEQ multiplex PCR, yet TCRdb's version contains in-frame clones alone and is incomplete. The table has approximately 210,000 clones, 80% seen once. Sequenced material: peripheral blood. The receptors shown here come from a human donor in a cohort sampled during active COVID-19.

The genes are TRBV4-3 and TRBJ1-3, with D maybe TRBD1 (5 bases). The CDR3 runs to 17 residues. Germline V gene sequence: CDR1 LGHNA, CDR2 YSLEER. Between the trimmed V and J ends, which lost 0 bases and 1 base, there was a span of 13 bases. CDR3 protein: CASSQDGAGGSGNTIYF. The CDR3 DNA reads TGCGCCAGCAGCCAAGATGGCGCCGGGGGGTCTGGAAACACCATATATTTT.

The CDR3 DNA reads as TGTGCCAGCAGCGGACAGGGGGCTGATACTGAAGCTTTCTTT. This codes for CASSGQGADTEAFF. This chain links TRBV2 with TRBJ1-1, with 11 bases matching TRBD1. There are 14 residues in the CDR3. V lost 6 bases to trimming and J lost 5 bases; unmatched junction nucleotides: 5. The germline V gene encodes CDR1 SNHLY and CDR2 FYNNEI.